This TCR beta chain was sequenced during a study of blood T cell repertoires in COVID-19. Per the germline V gene, CDR1 is LNHDA and CDR2 is SQIVND (reference sequence). The CDR3 is 15 residues long. V trimming: 8 bases; J trimming: 10 bases; junction bases outside the gene matches: 12. The assay was immunoSEQ multiplex PCR, and TCRdb's table has in-frame clones only and misses some. The table lists 65,000 to 85,000 clones, approximately 89% of them singletons. This chain connects TRBV19 to TRBJ1-6; 9 bases line up with TRBD1. Sequencing was done on a sample of peripheral blood. The sequence derives from a human donor in a cohort sampled during active COVID-19. The CDR3 region is CASGTGMVEESPLHF. The CDR3 bases are TGTGCCAGTGGGACAGGGATGGTTGAGGAGTCACCCCTCCACTTT.